This T cell receptor (beta chain) came from a study of type 1 and type 2 diabetes patients. Comment on this clonotype: Mismatch with germline at one junction end may stem from a read error.

Amplification started from genomic DNA. A primer set of 30 forward and 13 reverse primers amplified the CDR3. Using its own MiXCR run on the multiplex PCR reads, TCRdb lists one record per CDR3 protein. The sample shows about 250,000 distinct CDR3 sequences, around 47% of them seen only once. This CDR3 region has 14 residues. CDR1 and CDR2 from the germline V gene are SGHRS and YFSETQ. Sequencing used peripheral blood mononuclear cells (PBMCs). The chain uses TRBV5-1 and TRBJ1-2; tentatively, D is TRBD1 (6 bases). The clonotype was recovered from a young man with type 2 diabetes. The CDR3 region is CASSPPQGEYGYTF. CDR3 nucleotide sequence: TGTGCCAGCAGCCCCCCACAGGGTGAATACGGCTACACCTTC.